These 25 T cell receptor beta chains came from one sample sequenced in a study of T cell changes during pregnancy in multiple sclerosis. The protocol was immunoSEQ multiplex PCR, while the TCRdb copy is restricted to in-frame clones and leaves out a portion. Among more than 55,000 clones listed, around 91% were seen once. The material sequenced was peripheral blood, taken in the third trimester of pregnancy. The receptors shown here come from a female donor in good health, enrolled as a control in a pregnancy study.

V usage is TRBV5-4 and J usage is TRBJ2-6, with D tentatively TRBD2 (5 bases). V shed 5 bases and J shed 0 bases, with 9 bases lying between them. Germline CDR1 and CDR2: SGHNT and YYREEE (reference sequence). The CDR3 runs 15 residues. CDR3 region: CASRLDTSGANVLTF. The CDR3 coding sequence is TGTGCCAGCAGACTAGACACCTCTGGGGCCAACGTCCTGACTTTC.

The genes are TRBV4-1 and TRBJ1-1; weak D call: TRBD1 (5 bases). Germline loops: CDR1 MGHRA, CDR2 YSYEKL. The CDR3 totals 16 residues. V lost 0 bases to trimming and J lost 3 bases, with 14 bases between them. CDR3 nucleotide sequence: TGCGCCAGCAGCCAAGAGCCCGGGGGAGGGGACACTGAAGCTTTCTTT. The encoded protein is CASSQEPGGGDTEAFF.

The chain uses TRBV19 and TRBJ1-1, with D hard to call. Looked up from germline, CDR1 is LNHDA and CDR2 is SQIVND (reference sequence). V was cut by 6 bases and J by 5 bases, with 7 bases left in between. This CDR3 has 11 residues. CDR3 residues: CASRERTEAFF. In DNA form, the CDR3 reads TGTGCCAGTAGAGAGAGGACTGAAGCTTTCTTT. Complete variable domain (other parts from reference TRBV19 and TRBJ1-1): DGGITQSPKYLFRKEGQNVTLSCEQNLNHDAMYWYRQDPGQGLRLIYYSQIVNDFQKGDIAEGYSVSREKKESFPLTVTSAQKNPTAFYLCASRERTEAFFGQGTRLTVV.

About this clone: The identical CDR3 is also encoded by other nucleotide sequences in the sample. The chain uses TRBV7-3 and TRBJ2-2; 7 bases match TRBD2. Germline lookup yields CDR1 SGHTA and CDR2 FQGTGA. The CDR3 spans 14 residues. V was pared by 6 bases and J by 3 bases, with 4 bases of the junction left unmatched. The CDR3 DNA reads as TGTGCCAGCAGTTGGGGGGGAGACACCGGGGAGCTGTTTTTT. Encoded protein: CASSWGGDTGELFF.

This chain joins TRBV2 and TRBJ2-5; TRBD2 agrees at 12 bases. The CDR3 length is 17 residues. The V gene end was trimmed by 0 bases and the J gene end by 4 bases; junction bases not matched to a gene: 6. Germline V lookup: CDR1 SNHLY, CDR2 FYNNEI. The DNA of the CDR3 is TGTGCCAGCAGTGAAGCGCAACTAGCGGGGGGCGGAGAGACCCAGTACTTC. Translated, it gives CASSEAQLAGGGETQYF.

The rearrangement uses TRBV2 and TRBJ1-2, with 8 bases identical to TRBD1. With 4 bases clipped from V and 4 bases from J, the junction kept 14 bases outside the gene matches. Per the germline V gene, CDR1 is SNHLY and CDR2 is FYNNEI. There are 17 residues in the CDR3. The CDR3 DNA reads as TGTGCCAGCAGTGGAAGGGATAGGACAGGGAGCTTCTATGGCTACACCTTC. Its translation is CASSGRDRTGSFYGYTF.

Written as DNA, the CDR3 is TGTGCCAGCAGTTCCGGTGACAGGGGGCATGGCTACACCTTC. It encodes CASSSGDRGHGYTF. The chain recombines TRBV6-5 with TRBJ1-2; 10 positions agree with TRBD1. Germline assignment: CDR1 MNHEY and CDR2 SVGAGI. V was pared by 4 bases and J by 6 bases, with 5 bases of the junction left unmatched. CDR3 size: 14 residues.

The chain combines TRBV19 with TRBJ2-5; TRBD1 might be the D (6 bases). Germline V gene sequence: CDR1 LNHDA, CDR2 SQIVND (reference sequence). This CDR3 is 14 amino acids long. V lost 6 bases and J lost 4, with 15 bases in between. CDR3 sequence (DNA): TGTGCCAGTAGAGGGGAACAGGGTCGAGAGACCCAGTACTTC. The encoded protein is CASRGEQGRETQYF. The entire variable domain, with the rest obtained from reference TRBV19 and TRBJ2-5, is as follows: DGGITQSPKYLFRKEGQNVTLSCEQNLNHDAMYWYRQDPGQGLRLIYYSQIVNDFQKGDIAEGYSVSREKKESFPLTVTSAQKNPTAFYLCASRGEQGRETQYFGPGTRLLVL.

The J gene is TRBJ2-3, the V gene TRBV5-6, with D hard to call. The CDR3 consists of 12 residues. The germline V gene has CDR1 SGHDT and CDR2 YYEEEE. Trimming left V 4 bases short and J 5 bases short, with 8 bases between. Here the CDR3 DNA reads TGTGCCAGCAGCCCACTCAAAGATACGCAGTATTTT. It encodes CASSPLKDTQYF.

This clone was seen only a few times. V gene TRBV18 combines with J gene TRBJ1-1; TRBD1 might be the D (6 bases). Trimming left V 3 bases short and J 3 bases short, with 14 bases between. Germline loops: CDR1 KGHSH, CDR2 LQKENI. This CDR3 contains 15 residues. The chain's CDR3 is CASSPNRVSDTEAFF. The CDR3 DNA reads as TGTGCCAGCTCACCGAACAGGGTCAGTGACACTGAAGCTTTCTTT.

The rearrangement joins TRBV6-1 to TRBJ2-7, with 9 nucleotides matching TRBD1. V shed 4 bases, J shed 3 bases, and the junction held 7 bases outside the gene matches. Per the germline V gene, CDR1 is MNHNS and CDR2 is SASEGT. The CDR3 extends over 15 amino acids. The CDR3 region is CASSATTGGSYEQYF. CDR3 sequence (DNA): TGTGCCAGCAGTGCCACGACAGGGGGGAGCTACGAGCAGTACTTC.

This clone was counted a single time. V usage is TRBV7-9 and J usage is TRBJ1-5; D unclear. The V and J ends lost 0 bases and 7 bases respectively, with 10 bases between them. There are 14 residues in the CDR3. CDR1 is SEHNR and CDR2 is FQNEAQ in the germline V gene (reference sequence). The CDR3 DNA reads TGTGCCAGCAGCTTAGCAGGGAGTCCGCAGCCCCAGCATTTT. Residues: CASSLAGSPQPQHF.

The chain recombines TRBV14 with TRBJ2-5; 7 nucleotides agree with TRBD2. Germline V gives CDR1 SGHDN, CDR2 FVKESK. This CDR3 is 15 amino acids long. Losses at the gene ends were 4 bases for V and 2 bases for J; bases not matched to a gene: 7. The CDR3 protein is CASSPPLAPQETQYF. CDR3 bases: TGTGCCAGCAGCCCTCCACTAGCGCCACAAGAGACCCAGTACTTC.

The gene calls are TRBV21-1 and TRBJ2-1; TRBD2, the table's D call, was not compared with the DNA. TRBV21-1 is listed as a pseudogene. The CDR3 length is 18 residues. The CDR3 region is CASSVWTSGRADYNEQFF. In DNA, the CDR3 is TGTGCCAGCAGCGTCTGGACTAGCGGGAGGGCAGACTACAATGAGCAGTTCTTC.

This rearrangement joins TRBV7-6 to TRBJ2-1, with 9 bases identical to TRBD2. CDR1 and CDR2 (germline): SGHVS, FNYEAQ. V dropped 1 base and J dropped 8; count of bases not matched to a gene: 12. The CDR3 consists of 17 residues. The CDR3 DNA reads as TGTGCCAGCAGCTTAGTTGAGATAGCGGGAGTTCGGGATGAGCAGTTCTTC. Protein product: CASSLVEIAGVRDEQFF. The full variable domain, in which reference TRBV7-6 and TRBJ2-1 provide the parts outside the CDR3, is GAGVSQSPRYKVTKRGQDVALRCDPISGHVSLYWYRQALGQGPEFLTYFNYEAQQDKSGLPNDRFSAERPEGSISTLTIQRTEQRDSAMYRCASSLVEIAGVRDEQFFGPGTRLTVL.

The CDR3 loop reads CSVEGPRDEREFGEQYF. The CDR3 nucleotides are TGCAGCGTTGAGGGGCCTCGGGATGAGCGGGAGTTCGGAGAGCAGTACTTC. The rearrangement links TRBV29-1 to TRBJ2-7; the match to TRBD2 covers 8 bases. V lost 3 bases, J lost 7 bases, and 20 bases stayed unmatched. In germline, CDR1 is SQVTM, CDR2 ANQGSEA. The CDR3 spans 17 residues.

V and J are TRBV29-1 and TRBJ2-3; TRBD2 matches at 7 bases. V trimming: 6 bases; J trimming: 1 base; junction bases outside the gene matches: 7. Germline values: CDR1 SQVTM, CDR2 ANQGSEA. The CDR3 totals 14 residues. The CDR3 here is CSVGGGWGTDTQYF. CDR3 nucleotide sequence: TGCAGCGTGGGGGGGGGTTGGGGCACAGATACGCAGTATTTT.

The CDR3 is CASSIQGSEETQYF. The CDR3 bases are TGCGCCAGCAGCATACAGGGGAGCGAGGAGACCCAGTACTTC. The rearrangement uses TRBV5-1 and TRBJ2-5, with 7 bases lining up with TRBD1. This CDR3 is 14 amino acids long. V shed 4 bases and J 5 bases; nucleotides not matched to a gene: 8. Germline CDR1 is SGHRS and CDR2 is YFSETQ.

The chain links TRBV10-2 to TRBJ2-4, with 7 bases fitting TRBD2. Germline V gene lookup returns CDR1 WSHSY and CDR2 SAAADI. This CDR3 spans 13 amino acids. The V gene end was trimmed by 8 bases and the J gene end by 6 bases; junction bases not matched to a gene: 7. The CDR3 loop is CASGGGLGNIQYF. Here the CDR3 DNA reads TGCGCCAGCGGGGGGGGTCTTGGAAACATTCAGTACTTC.

The chain employs TRBV5-4 and TRBJ1-1; D might be TRBD1 (6 bases). Between the trimmed V and J ends, which lost 7 bases and 2 bases, there was a span of 12 bases. Per germline, CDR1 SGHNT and CDR2 YYREEE (reference sequence). The CDR3 totals 13 residues. The CDR3 region is CASRDRYNTEAFF. In DNA, the CDR3 is TGTGCCAGCCGAGACAGGTACAACACTGAAGCTTTCTTT.

The J gene is TRBJ2-2, the V gene TRBV7-8; TRBD2 aligns across 12 bases. Trimming cost V 11 bases and J 7 bases; bases outside gene matches: 14. The germline gives CDR1 SGHVS, CDR2 FQNEAQ. This CDR3 has 16 amino acids. This CDR3 reads CAVGVRLAGVGGELFF. DNA for the CDR3: TGTGCCGTTGGGGTCCGACTAGCGGGAGTTGGCGGGGAGCTGTTTTTT.

The rearrangement links TRBV9 to TRBJ1-2; D gene ambiguous. The CDR3 length is 16 residues. Germline V gene sequence: CDR1 SGDLS, CDR2 YYNGEE. The V gene lost 0 bases and the J gene lost 3 bases, with 15 bases spanning the gap. The DNA of the CDR3 is TGTGCCAGCAGCGTAGAGGATTCGGAGCCCTACTATGGCTACACCTTC. Amino acid sequence: CASSVEDSEPYYGYTF.

The chain employs TRBV27 and TRBJ1-5; D not certain. The CDR3 is 13 amino acids. Germline CDR1 MNHEY, CDR2 SMNVEV (reference sequence). The V end lost 2 bases, the J end lost 4 bases, and 6 bases lay between the germline ends. The CDR3 reads CASSLTLNQPQHF. In DNA, the CDR3 is TGTGCCAGCAGTTTAACCCTAAATCAGCCCCAGCATTTT.

The chain recombines TRBV4-2 with TRBJ2-2; D unresolved. Trimming pared 1 base from V and 1 base from J, leaving 10 bases between. The length of the CDR3 is 16 residues. Looked up from germline, CDR1 is LGHNA and CDR2 is YNFKEQ. The CDR3 DNA reads TGTGCCAGCAGCCAAGTCGCAGGTCAGAACACCGGGGAGCTGTTTTTT. Amino acids: CASSQVAGQNTGELFF.

V and J are TRBV19 and TRBJ1-2; no reliable D call. This CDR3 has 15 amino acids. Germline V gives CDR1 LNHDA, CDR2 SQIVND (reference sequence). V lost 6 bases to trimming and J lost 4 bases, with 18 bases between them. As DNA, the CDR3 is TGTGCCAGTAGGGTATTACCGGGATCCGTCTATGGCTACACCTTC. It encodes CASRVLPGSVYGYTF.